This TCR beta chain comes out of a study of graft-versus-host responses after intestinal transplantation (TCRdb year 2021). For the study in its entirety: The transplants that recipients got were multivisceral, liver-intestinal, or isolated intestinal. Every recipient was given anti-thymocyte globulin induction, then maintenance tacrolimus and steroids for around three years. Graft-versus-host and host-versus-graft alloreactive T cell clones were tracked in the graft, circulation and bone marrow after intestinal transplantation using bulk TCR-beta CDR3 sequencing. To identify alloreactive clones, pre-transplant mixed lymphocyte reaction products were sequenced and compared with unstimulated pre-transplant donor and recipient T cells. The cohort enrolled under 25 intestinal transplant recipients including one retransplant, and a few patients lacking pretransplant specimens were excluded. Donor T cell macrochimerism was defined as a peak of at least 4% donor T cells among recipient peripheral blood mononuclear cells. Instead of going to the commercial service, samples from a few later patients were sequenced in-house on an Illumina MiSeq and processed with MiXCR. Summary of the overall study and its limitations: Conclusions were limited by the relatively low number and heterogeneity of intestinal transplant patients. GvH clones were found in recipient bone marrow, and some of the GvH clones appeared earlier in ileal mucosa or blood, which is consistent with an intestinal mucosal origin. Early after transplant, peak levels of circulating GvH clones were found to be associated with declines in HvG clones. High GvH to HvG T cell clonal ratios were observed in the allografts of patients with donor T cell macrochimerism.

Germline trimming amounts to 5 bases on V and 6 bases on J, with 10 as the count of junction bases outside the gene matches. Sequences SGHTA (CDR1) and FQGTGA (CDR2) are obtained from the germline V gene. The cysteine opens and the phenylalanine closes a CDR3 of 16 amino acids. Only the CDR3 portion is preserved as DNA: 48 bases, with reading frame beginning at the first base. The method was the immunoSEQ multiplex PCR assay. In most patients, genomic DNA was isolated using the Qiagen DNeasy Blood and Tissue Kit and sent frozen to Adaptive Biotechnologies for TCR sequencing. High-throughput TCR-beta CDR3 sequencing of genomic DNA from most patients was performed by Adaptive Biotechnologies. Regarding the original processing steps: Adaptive's ImmunoSEQ software was the source of the TCR sequencing data for around 20 patients, while three other patients were processed with MiXCR and VDJtools. To correct CD4 versus CD8 sorting errors, sequences present in both subsets at a frequency ratio below 5:1 were removed. Because the origin of CDR3 nucleotide sequences shared between donor and recipient could not be assigned, those sequences were removed. To count as alloreactive, a clone needed at least 2-fold expansion over unstimulated cells and a minimum CFSE-low frequency of 0.002% (template counts) or 0.001% (read counts). Clones detected in sequenced pre-transplant spleen, lymph node, or MLR CFSE-low populations of the donor or recipient were defined as mappable. Cumulative frequency of alloreactive clones was calculated as a percentage of all sequences weighted by copy number. In its TCRdb copy, this immuneACCESS table keeps in-frame sequences only and misses some clones. Where compared with another copy, unresolved V genes explain less than half of these, and the others have no known cause. V, J and clone size are taken as reported in that table, and D and trimming were inferred from the DNA itself. The sample table lists thousands of clones, 33% of them with a count of one. Clones ranked in the top ten supply roughly 30% of the sample.

The time point label, read with the paper, signifies: cells obtained before transplantation from donor or recipient. In the mixed lymphocyte reactions, roughly 200,000 CFSE-labeled pre-transplant responders were plated with roughly 200,000 irradiated violet-dye-labeled stimulators and cultured for more than five days. After the mixed lymphocyte reaction, proliferating CD3+CD4+CFSE-low and CD3+CD8+CFSE-low responder cells were FACS-sorted on a BD Influx sorter. Turning to this clone: No quality values exist for individual bases; no much larger clone is one base distant.

The TCR sequence derives from a human patient who received an intestinal transplant. This specimen was alloreactive CD8+ T cells from a mixed lymphocyte reaction culture, taken before intestinal transplant. This sample's cell subset or site label indicates: CFSE-low proliferating T cells sorted from approximately six-day pre-transplant mixed lymphocyte reaction (GvH or HvG direction). Recombination linked TRBV7-3 to TRBJ2-2, with TRBD1 identical over 9 junction bases. The encoded CDR3 is CASSTPGQGSPGELFF. The DNA sequence is TGTGCCAGCAGCACCCCGGGACAGGGTTCCCCCGGGGAGCTGTTTTTT.